The clone carrying this TCR beta chain occurred many times. Antigen unknown. These data come from a study of T cell repertoires in cytomegalovirus infection. TCRdb reprocessed the reads with MiXCR, giving one entry per CDR3 protein. The sample gives under 850,000 distinct CDR3 sequences, roughly a third of which show up once; 15% to 20% is in the top ten. Trimming took 4 bases from V and 7 from J; bases not matched to a gene: 8. CDR3 length: 16 residues. Germline assignment: CDR1 SGHTA and CDR2 FQGNSA. The TCR comes from a human donor in good health (CMV status not recorded). Some clones in this sample may be carry-over from other donors' samples. The J gene is TRBJ2-1, the V gene TRBV7-2; 12 bases fit TRBD2. The source was cultured PBMCs, collected from culture after CMV antigen stimulation. As DNA, the CDR3 is TGTGCCAGCAGCTCGCCTAGCGGGAGGGCGAGAAATGAGCAGTTCTTC. Translation gives CASSSPSGRARNEQFF.